The T cell receptor beta chain under discussion was sequenced for a study of OX40 agonist ivuxolimab in advanced cancers. With respect to the entire study: Ivuxolimab, which targeted the costimulatory receptor OX40 (CD134), was an agonistic, fully human IgG2 monoclonal antibody. Intravenous ivuxolimab was administered to patients every 2 weeks at six dose levels: 0.01, 0.1, 0.3, 1.5, 3 and 10 mg/kg. Among the approximately 50 dose-escalation patients, some 19 had hepatocellular carcinoma, approximately 15 melanoma, 9 renal cell carcinoma and 9 head and neck cancer. A male proportion of approximately 83% and a mean age of approximately 58 years, ranging from roughly 23 to 80, were recorded for the dose-escalation cohort. Prior anti-PD-1, anti-PD-L1 or anti-CTLA-4 therapy was permitted, and checkpoint inhibitors had been received by more than 35% of dose-escalation patients. Three dose-escalation patients achieved partial responses, one with hepatocellular carcinoma and two with cutaneous melanoma. Peripheral TCRbeta sequencing was intended to test whether TCR sequence diversity was altered and clonal T-cell expansion was caused by ivuxolimab. The monotherapy dose-escalation portion (N ≈ 50 patients) of the phase I ivuxolimab trial is reported in the paper.

On this clone itself: Its antigen has not been determined. Base qualities were left out, and no much larger clone turns up one base away.

The trial excluded patients who had a history of autoimmune disease or who were on systemic immunosuppression. Peripheral blood for TCR sequencing was drawn from every dose cohort at baseline, at cycle 4 day 1 and at cycle 7 day 1. Samples were obtained from an open-label, multicenter, first-in-human phase I dose-escalation trial of ivuxolimab. Adults with locally advanced or metastatic melanoma, renal cell, hepatocellular, or head and neck squamous cell carcinoma were enrolled in the trial. Before TCR sequencing, CD4+ and CD8+ T cells were separately sorted from peripheral blood. General findings and caveats noted by the study authors: Low levels of normalized T-cell clonal expansion were also seen in some patients who did not respond. After ivuxolimab, CD8+ T cells had more expanded clones than CD4+ T cells on average. At doses of 0.1 to 3.0 mg/kg, clonal expansion of both CD4+ and CD8+ blood T cells was observed from baseline to week 6. In the 0.1-3.0 mg/kg groups, partial responders had among the lowest normalized peripheral clonal expansion, particularly in CD8+ T cells. The antigen specificity of the peripheral T cells that underwent clonal expansion was not determined.

The CDR3 measures 13 amino acids from cysteine to phenylalanine. Of all the DNA, just the CDR3 is kept, 39 bases in frame from base 1. The trim is 1 base for V and 4 bases for J, with a gap of 6 bases between the germline ends. From the germline V gene (reference sequence), CDR1 is SGHNT and CDR2 is YYREEE. To sequence the TCRbeta CDR3 region, genomic DNA was isolated from the sorted cells. The immunoSEQ Assay was used to sequence the TCRbeta CDR3 regions. Entries here come from immuneACCESS through TCRdb and include only in-frame sequences with V and J called. Some clones fail to appear in such tables; in the studies checked, an unresolved V gene covers under half of the shortfall, and the cause of the remainder is unknown. For this sample the table gives 90,000 to 95,000 clones, of which around 87% were detected only once. Approximately 4% of the sample rests with the top ten.

This TCR came from an adult with an advanced solid tumor such as melanoma, head and neck, liver or kidney cancer. This sample comprised CD4+ or CD8+ T cells sorted from blood, obtained in a trial of the OX40 agonist ivuxolimab. The chain employs TRBV5-4 and TRBJ1-5, with the D gene uncertain. The DNA is TGTGCCAGCAGCTTGAACCAGAATCAGCCCCAGCATTTT. It specifies CASSLNQNQPQHF. Supplemented by the reference TRBV5-4 and TRBJ1-5 proteins around the CDR3, the complete variable domain is ETGVTQSPTHLIKTRGQQVTLRCSSQSGHNTVSWYQQALGQGPQFIFQYYREEENGRGNFPPRFSGLQFPNYSSELNVNALELDDSALYLCASSLNQNQPQHFGDGTRLSIL.